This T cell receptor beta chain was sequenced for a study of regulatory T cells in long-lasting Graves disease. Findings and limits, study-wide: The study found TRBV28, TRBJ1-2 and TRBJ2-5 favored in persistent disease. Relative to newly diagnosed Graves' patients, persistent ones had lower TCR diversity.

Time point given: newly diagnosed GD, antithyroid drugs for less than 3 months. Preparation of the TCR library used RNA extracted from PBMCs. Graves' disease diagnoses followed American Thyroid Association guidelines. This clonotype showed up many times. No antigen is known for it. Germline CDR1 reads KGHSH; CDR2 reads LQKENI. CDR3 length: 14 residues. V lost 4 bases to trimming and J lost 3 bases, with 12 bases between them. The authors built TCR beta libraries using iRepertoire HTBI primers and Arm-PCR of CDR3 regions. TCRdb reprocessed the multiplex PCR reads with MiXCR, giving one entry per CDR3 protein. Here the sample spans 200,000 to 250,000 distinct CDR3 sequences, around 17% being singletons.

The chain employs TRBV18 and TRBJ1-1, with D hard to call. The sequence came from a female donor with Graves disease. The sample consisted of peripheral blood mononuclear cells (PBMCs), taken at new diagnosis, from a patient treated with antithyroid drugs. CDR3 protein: CASSLSTLYTEAFF. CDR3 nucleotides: TGTGCCAGCTCACTATCCACACTGTACACTGAAGCTTTCTTT.